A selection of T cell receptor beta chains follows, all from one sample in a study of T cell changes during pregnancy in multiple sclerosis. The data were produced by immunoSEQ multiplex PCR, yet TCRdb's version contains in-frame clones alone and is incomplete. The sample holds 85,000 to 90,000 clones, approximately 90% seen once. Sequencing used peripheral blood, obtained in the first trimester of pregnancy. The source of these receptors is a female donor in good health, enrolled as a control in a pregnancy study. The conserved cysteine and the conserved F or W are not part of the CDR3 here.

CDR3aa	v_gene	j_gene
ASSKSGANTEAF	TRBV25-1	TRBJ1-1
ASSPQGDGENTIY	TRBV18	TRBJ1-3
ASSQGGLAGKETQY	TRBV4-3	TRBJ2-5
AIRNSGGVDYEQY	TRBV10-3	TRBJ2-7
ASSFSSGDYNEQF	TRBV7-2	TRBJ2-1
ASSRGGPGTEAF	TRBV7-2	TRBJ1-1
SVEDETGIGYT	TRBV29-1	TRBJ1-2
ASSFDRGETQY	TRBV7-7	TRBJ2-5
ASSEIGLGHGNQPQH	TRBV10-2	TRBJ1-5
ASSLSTRATEAF	TRBV7-3	TRBJ1-1
ASRVDRGLQETQY	TRBV2	TRBJ2-5
SVEGGGDYGYT	TRBV29-1	TRBJ1-2
ASSLVPPNSPLH	TRBV7-8	TRBJ1-6
ASRHKQDGF	TRBV6-6	TRBJ2-1
ASSATGGSNQPQH	TRBV9	TRBJ1-5
ASSLGGGFPPH	TRBV27	TRBJ2-5
ASNQGGSNQPQH	TRBV6-1	TRBJ1-5
AWSVAGNYGYT	TRBV30	TRBJ1-2
ASRSGSGRGAYEQY	TRBV27	TRBJ2-7
ASSPYPTDGAEKLF	TRBV27	TRBJ1-4
ASSVGDRGSNEQF	TRBV9	TRBJ2-1
ASSSKQDRNNEQF	TRBV11-2	TRBJ2-1
ASSVRAGGNNEQF	TRBV9	TRBJ2-1
SVAPFRDKSSEQY	TRBV29-1	TRBJ2-7
ASSPRLAVFGANVLT	TRBV7-3	TRBJ2-6
SVSFWRGRDEKLF	TRBV29-1	TRBJ1-4
SVEFEVDTQY	TRBV29-1	TRBJ2-3
ASARGGGGIQY	TRBV2	TRBJ2-4
ASKGAGMGGYT	TRBV27	TRBJ1-2
ASSFLQVDNSPLH	TRBV7-2	TRBJ1-6
ASSRDRNSYEQY	TRBV7-2	TRBJ2-7
AISEGDRGSEKLF	TRBV10-3	TRBJ1-4
ASSRTGYSNQPQH	TRBV6-5	TRBJ1-5
ASSLNTGELF	TRBV4-1	TRBJ2-2
ASSSDKGQY	TRBV7-9	TRBJ2-3
ASSLASTGGYT	TRBV7-9	TRBJ1-2